This T cell receptor (beta chain) was sequenced during a study of shared clonotypes between healthy human individuals. Genomic DNA of every subset was divided equally among multiple immunoSEQ plates. Measured with immunoSEQ multiplex PCR; TCRdb has only the in-frame clones, and not every one. The sample comprises just over 2,000,000 clones, just under 95% of which are singletons, and 0.9% to 1.3% rests with the top ten. About this clone itself: The antigen remains unidentified.

Points from the study as a whole: Sharing across four donors was highest in naive CD4 (approximately 5%) and lowest in memory CD8 (roughly 0.4%). The researchers took only blood, and tissue repertoires probably look different.

The V segment lost 4 bases and the J segment 3 bases; nucleotides outside the gene matches: 5. This CDR3 has 14 residues. CDR1 SQVTM and CDR2 ANQGSEA come from the germline V gene. CD45RO-negative cells were positively selected for CCR7, leaving out terminally differentiated effector memory CD45RA+ cells. This sequence joins TRBV29-1 and TRBJ2-7; 11 positions agree with TRBD1. The sequencing input was naive CD8+ T cells sorted from blood. The receptor was derived from a man aged 18-30 years in good health. CDR3 amino acids: CSVGLGTGGYEQYF. CDR3 DNA sequence: TGCAGCGTTGGCCTCGGGACAGGGGGCTACGAGCAGTACTTC.